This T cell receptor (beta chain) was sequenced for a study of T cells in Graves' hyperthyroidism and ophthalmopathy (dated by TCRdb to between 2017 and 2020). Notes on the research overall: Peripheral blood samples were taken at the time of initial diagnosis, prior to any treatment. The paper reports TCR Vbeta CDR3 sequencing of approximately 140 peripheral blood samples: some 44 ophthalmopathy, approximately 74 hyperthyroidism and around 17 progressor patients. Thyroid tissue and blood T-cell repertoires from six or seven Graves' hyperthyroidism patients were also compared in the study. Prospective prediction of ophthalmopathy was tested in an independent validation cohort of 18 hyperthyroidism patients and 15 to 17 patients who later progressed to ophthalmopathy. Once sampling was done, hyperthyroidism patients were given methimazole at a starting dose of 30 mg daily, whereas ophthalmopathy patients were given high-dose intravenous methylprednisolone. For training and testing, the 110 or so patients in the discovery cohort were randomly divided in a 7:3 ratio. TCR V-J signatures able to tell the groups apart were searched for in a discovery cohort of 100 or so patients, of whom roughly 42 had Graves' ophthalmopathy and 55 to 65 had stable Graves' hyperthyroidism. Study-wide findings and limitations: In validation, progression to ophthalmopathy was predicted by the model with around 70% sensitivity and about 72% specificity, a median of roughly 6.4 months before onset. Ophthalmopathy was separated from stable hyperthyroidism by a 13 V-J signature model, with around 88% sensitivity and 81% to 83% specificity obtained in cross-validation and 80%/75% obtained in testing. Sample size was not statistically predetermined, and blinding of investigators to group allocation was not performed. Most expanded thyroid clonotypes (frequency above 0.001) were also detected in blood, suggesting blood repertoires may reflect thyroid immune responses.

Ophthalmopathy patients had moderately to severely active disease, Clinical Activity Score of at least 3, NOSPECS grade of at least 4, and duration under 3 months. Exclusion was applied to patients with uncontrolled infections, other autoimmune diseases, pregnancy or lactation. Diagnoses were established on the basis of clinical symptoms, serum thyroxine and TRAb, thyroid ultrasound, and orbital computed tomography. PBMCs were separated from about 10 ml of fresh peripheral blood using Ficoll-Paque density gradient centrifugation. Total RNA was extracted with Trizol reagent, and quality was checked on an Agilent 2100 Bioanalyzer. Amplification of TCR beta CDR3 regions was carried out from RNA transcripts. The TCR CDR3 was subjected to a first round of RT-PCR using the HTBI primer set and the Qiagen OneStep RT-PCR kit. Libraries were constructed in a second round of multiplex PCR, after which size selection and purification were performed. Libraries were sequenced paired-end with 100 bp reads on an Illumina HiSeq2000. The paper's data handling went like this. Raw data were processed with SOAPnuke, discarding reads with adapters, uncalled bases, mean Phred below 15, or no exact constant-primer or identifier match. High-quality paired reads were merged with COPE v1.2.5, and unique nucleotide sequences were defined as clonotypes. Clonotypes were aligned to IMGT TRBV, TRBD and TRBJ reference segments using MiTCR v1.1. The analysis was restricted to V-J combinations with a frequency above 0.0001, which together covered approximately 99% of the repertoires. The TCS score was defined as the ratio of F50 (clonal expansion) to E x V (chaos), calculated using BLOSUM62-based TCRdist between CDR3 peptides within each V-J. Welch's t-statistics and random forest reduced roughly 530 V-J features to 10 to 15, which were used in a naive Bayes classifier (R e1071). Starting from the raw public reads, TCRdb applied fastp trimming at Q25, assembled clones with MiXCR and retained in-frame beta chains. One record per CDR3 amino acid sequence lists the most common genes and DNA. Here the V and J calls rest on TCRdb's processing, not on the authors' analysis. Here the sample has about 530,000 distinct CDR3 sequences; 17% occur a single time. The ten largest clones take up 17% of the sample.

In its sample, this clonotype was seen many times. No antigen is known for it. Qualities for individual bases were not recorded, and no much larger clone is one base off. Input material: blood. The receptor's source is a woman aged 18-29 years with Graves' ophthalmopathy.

The DNA sequence is TGTGCCAGCAGTTTAGGAGGGGGCCGGAGGGGGTACCAAGAGACCCAGTACTTC. This is translated as CASSLGGGRRGYQETQYF. The chain links TRBV27 with TRBJ2-5, with a weak D call of TRBD1 (7 bases match). Taken from the germline V gene (reference sequence), the CDR1 and CDR2 loops are MNHEY and SMNVEV. There are 18 amino acids in the CDR3, from cysteine to phenylalanine inclusive. Only CDR3 DNA is held: 54 bases, read in frame from base 1. Trimming costs V 2 bases and J 0 bases, and their ends lie 19 bases apart.